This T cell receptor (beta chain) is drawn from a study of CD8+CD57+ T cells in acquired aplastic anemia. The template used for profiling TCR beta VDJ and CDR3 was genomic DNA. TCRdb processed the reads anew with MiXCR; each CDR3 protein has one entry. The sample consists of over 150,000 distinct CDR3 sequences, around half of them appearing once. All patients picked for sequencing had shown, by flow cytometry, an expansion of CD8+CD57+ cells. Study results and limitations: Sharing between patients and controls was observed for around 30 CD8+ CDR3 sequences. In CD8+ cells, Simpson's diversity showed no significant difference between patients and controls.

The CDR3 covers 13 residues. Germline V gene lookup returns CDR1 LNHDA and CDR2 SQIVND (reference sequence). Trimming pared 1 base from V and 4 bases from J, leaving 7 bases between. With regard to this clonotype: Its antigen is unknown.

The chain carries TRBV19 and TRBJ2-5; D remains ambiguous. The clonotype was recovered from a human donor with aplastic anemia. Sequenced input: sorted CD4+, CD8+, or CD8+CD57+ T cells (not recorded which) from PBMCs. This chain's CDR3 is CASSIGAAETQYF. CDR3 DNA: TGTGCCAGTAGTATAGGTGCGGCAGAGACCCAGTACTTC.